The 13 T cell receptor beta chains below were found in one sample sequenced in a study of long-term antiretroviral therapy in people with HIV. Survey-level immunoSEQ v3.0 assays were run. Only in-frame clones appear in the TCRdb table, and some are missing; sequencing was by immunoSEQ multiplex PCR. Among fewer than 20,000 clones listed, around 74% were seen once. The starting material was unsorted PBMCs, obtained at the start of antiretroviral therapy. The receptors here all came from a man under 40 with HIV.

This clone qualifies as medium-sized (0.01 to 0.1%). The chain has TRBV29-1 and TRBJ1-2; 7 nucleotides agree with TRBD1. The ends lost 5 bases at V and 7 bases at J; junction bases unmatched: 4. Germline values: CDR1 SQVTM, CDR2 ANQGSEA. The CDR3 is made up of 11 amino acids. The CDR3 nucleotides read TGCAGCGTTCGACAGGGTCCTGGCTACACCTTC. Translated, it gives CSVRQGPGYTF.

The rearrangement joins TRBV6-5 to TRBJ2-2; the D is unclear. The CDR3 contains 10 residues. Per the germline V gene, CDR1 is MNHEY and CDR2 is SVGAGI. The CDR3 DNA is TGTGTCGTGAACACCGGGGAGCTGTTTTTT. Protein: CVVNTGELFF.

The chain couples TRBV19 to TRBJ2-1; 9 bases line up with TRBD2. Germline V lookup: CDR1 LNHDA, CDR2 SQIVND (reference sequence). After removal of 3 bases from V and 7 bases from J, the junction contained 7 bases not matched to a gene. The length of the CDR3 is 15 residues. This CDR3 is CASSIIAGDRNEQFF. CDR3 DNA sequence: TGTGCCAGTAGTATCATAGCGGGAGATAGAAATGAGCAGTTCTTC.

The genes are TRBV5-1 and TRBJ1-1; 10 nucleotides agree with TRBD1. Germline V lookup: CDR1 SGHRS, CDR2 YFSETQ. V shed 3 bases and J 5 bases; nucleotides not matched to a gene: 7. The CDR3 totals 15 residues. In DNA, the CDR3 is TGCGCCAGCAGCTCGGAGCCGGGACAGGGGACTGAAGCTTTCTTT. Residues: CASSSEPGQGTEAFF.

CDR3 residues: CASSLDRGYEQYF. CDR3 coding DNA: TGTGCCAGCAGCCTAGACAGGGGCTACGAGCAGTACTTC. This sequence joins TRBV2 and TRBJ2-7, with TRBD1 matching over 8 bases. The CDR3 has 13 residues. With 6 bases clipped from V and 3 bases from J, the junction kept 4 bases outside the gene matches. The germline CDR1 and CDR2 sequences are SNHLY and FYNNEI.

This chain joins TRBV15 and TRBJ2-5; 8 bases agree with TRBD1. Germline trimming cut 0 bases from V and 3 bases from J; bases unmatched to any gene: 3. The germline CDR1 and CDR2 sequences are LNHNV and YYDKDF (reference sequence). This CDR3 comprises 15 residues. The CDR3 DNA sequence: TGTGCCACCAGCAGAGACGCGGGACAGGAAGAGACCCAGTACTTC. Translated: CATSRDAGQEETQYF.

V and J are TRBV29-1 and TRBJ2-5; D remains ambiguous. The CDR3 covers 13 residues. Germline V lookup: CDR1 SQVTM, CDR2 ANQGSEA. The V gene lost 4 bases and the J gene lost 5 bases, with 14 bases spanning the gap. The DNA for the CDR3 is TGCAGCGTTGCGGCCGCCCTCTGGGAGACCCAGTACTTC. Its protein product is CSVAAALWETQYF.

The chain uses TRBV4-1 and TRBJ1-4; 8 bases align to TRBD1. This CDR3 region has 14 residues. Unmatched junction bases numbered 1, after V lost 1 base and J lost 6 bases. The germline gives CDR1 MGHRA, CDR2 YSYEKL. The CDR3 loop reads CASSQGQGYEKLFF. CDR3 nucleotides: TGCGCCAGCAGCCAAGGACAGGGGTATGAAAAACTGTTTTTT.

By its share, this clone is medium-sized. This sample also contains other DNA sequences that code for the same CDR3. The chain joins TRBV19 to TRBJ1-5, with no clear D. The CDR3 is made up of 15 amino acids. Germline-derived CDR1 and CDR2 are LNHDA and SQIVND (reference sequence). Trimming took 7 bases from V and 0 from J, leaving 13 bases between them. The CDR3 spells CASTPGSYSNQPQHF. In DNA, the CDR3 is TGTGCCAGTACCCCCGGCTCGTATAGCAATCAGCCCCAGCATTTT.

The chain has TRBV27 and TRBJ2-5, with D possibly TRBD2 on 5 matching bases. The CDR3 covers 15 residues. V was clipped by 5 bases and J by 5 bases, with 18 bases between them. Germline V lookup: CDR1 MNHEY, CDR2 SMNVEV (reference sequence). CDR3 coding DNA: TGTGCCAGCAGTGGGCTTTTGGGCGGGCGCGAGACCCAGTACTTC. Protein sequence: CASSGLLGGRETQYF.

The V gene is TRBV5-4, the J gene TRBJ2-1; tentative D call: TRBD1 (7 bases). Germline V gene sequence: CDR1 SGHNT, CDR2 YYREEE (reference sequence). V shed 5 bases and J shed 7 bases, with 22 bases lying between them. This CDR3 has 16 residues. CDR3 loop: CASRVGRGAPRNEQFF. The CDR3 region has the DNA TGTGCCAGCAGGGTGGGCAGGGGGGCCCCTAGGAATGAGCAGTTCTTC.

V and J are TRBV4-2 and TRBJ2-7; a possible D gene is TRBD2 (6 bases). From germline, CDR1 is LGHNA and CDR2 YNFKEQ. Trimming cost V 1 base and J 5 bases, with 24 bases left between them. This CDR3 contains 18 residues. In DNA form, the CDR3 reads TGTGCCAGCAGCCAAGCGACTCCTACGCGGGATGGAGGGAACGAGCAGTACTTC. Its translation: CASSQATPTRDGGNEQYF.

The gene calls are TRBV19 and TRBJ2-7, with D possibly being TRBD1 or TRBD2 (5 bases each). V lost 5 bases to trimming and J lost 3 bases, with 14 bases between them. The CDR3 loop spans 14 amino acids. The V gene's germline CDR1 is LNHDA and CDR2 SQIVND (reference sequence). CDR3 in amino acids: CASSPRGQLYEQYF. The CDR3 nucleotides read TGTGCCAGTAGTCCGAGGGGTCAGCTCTACGAGCAGTACTTC.